Listed below are T cell receptor beta chains from one sample, sequenced in a study of blood T cell repertoires in COVID-19. Measured with immunoSEQ multiplex PCR; TCRdb has only the in-frame clones, and not every one. In the table there are roughly 64,000 clones, roughly two thirds of which are singletons. Sequencing used PBMCs or T cells enriched from blood (not recorded which). These receptors were collected from a woman aged 55-75 years who had been exposed to COVID-19. Both conserved end residues are part of each CDR3. Fields, in order: J gene, V gene, D gene, clone size, CDR3 DNA, CDR3 protein. The D gene is left open where the match is weak. Clone size is given for some rows only: seen once, a few or many times, or a class if the clone is expanded.

>TRBJ2-3|TRBV29-1|.|once
TGCAGCGCCTCCCCGGGTACAGATACGCAGTATTTT
CSASPGTDTQYF
>TRBJ1-4|TRBV5-8|TRBD1|.
TGTGCCAGTGACAGGGCGAGAAATGAAAAACTGTTTTTT
CASDRARNEKLFF
>TRBJ2-5|TRBV3-1/TRBV3-2|.|.
TGTGCCAGCAGGGGGAGCCTCCAAGAGACCCAGTACTTC
CASRGSLQETQYF
>TRBJ2-7|TRBV7-2|.|few
TGTGCCAGCAGCTTCTACGGCGGAGATACCACCTACGAGCAGTACTTC
CASSFYGGDTTYEQYF
>TRBJ2-2|TRBV7-2|TRBD2|few
TGTGCCAGCAGCAAACTAGCGGGAGTGTTCACCGGGGAGCTGTTTTTT
CASSKLAGVFTGELFF
>TRBJ2-2|TRBV7-8|.|.
TGTGCCAGCAGCTTTTCCGGGACAACGAACACCGGGGAGCTGTTTTTT
CASSFSGTTNTGELFF
>TRBJ1-3|TRBV7-9|TRBD1|few
TGTGCCAGCAGCTTTTCGGGACAGGTCTCTGGAAACACCATATATTTT
CASSFSGQVSGNTIYF
>TRBJ2-3|TRBV29-1|TRBD1|.
TGCAGCGTCGCCGGGACAGGGGTTTCAGATACGCAGTATTTT
CSVAGTGVSDTQYF
>TRBJ2-2|TRBV28|TRBD2|.
TGTGCCAGCAGTTTAGGACTAGCGAACACCGGGGAGCTGTTTTTT
CASSLGLANTGELFF
>TRBJ2-5|TRBV11-2|.|.
TGTGCCAGCAGCTACAGGACCCAAGAGACCCAGTACTTC
CASSYRTQETQYF
>TRBJ1-2|TRBV28|.|few
TGTGCCAGCAGTCGAATGTCGGCTAGGAACTATGGCTACACCTTC
CASSRMSARNYGYTF
>TRBJ2-2|TRBV27|TRBD1|few
TGTGCCAGCAGGGGACAGCTGAACACCGGGGAGCTGTTTTTT
CASRGQLNTGELFF
>TRBJ2-7|TRBV29-1|TRBD1|.
TGCGTTGAGGTTGGGGACAGGGGGTACGAGCAGTACTTC
CVEVGDRGYEQYF
>TRBJ1-2|TRBV6-2/TRBV6-3|.|.
TGTGCCAGCAGTTACTGGGCAGCCTCCTATGGCTACACCTTC
CASSYWAASYGYTF
>TRBJ2-1|TRBV9|TRBD1|.
TGTGCCAGCAGCTATACAGGGGGCGAGTTCGATGGTGAGCAGTTCTTC
CASSYTGGEFDGEQFF
>TRBJ1-4|TRBV2|.|.
TGTGCCAGCAGTGCCGACAGATTTGGAGATGAAAAACTGTTTTTT
CASSADRFGDEKLFF
>TRBJ1-1|TRBV18|.|.
TGTGCCAGCTCACCACCAAAAATGGGCGCTGAAGCTTTCTTT
CASSPPKMGAEAFF
>TRBJ1-1|TRBV29-1|.|.
TGCAGCGTTGGATCGCAGGTATATACTGAAGCTTTCTTT
CSVGSQVYTEAFF
>TRBJ2-5|TRBV27|TRBD1|.
TGTGCCAGCAGCTCGCGACGGACAAAGACAGGGGGCCTAGAGACCCAGTACTTC
CASSSRRTKTGGLETQYF
>TRBJ2-7|TRBV18|.|once
TGTGCCAGCGCGGTGACAGGCATCTCCTACGAGCAGTACTTC
CASAVTGISYEQYF
>TRBJ1-1|TRBV19|.|.
TGTGCCAGTAGTATTCGGCGGTTCACTGAAGCTTTCTTT
CASSIRRFTEAFF
>TRBJ2-5|TRBV6-6|TRBD2|.
TGTGCCAGCAGGGAACCGGGACTAGCGGGGGAGACCCAGTACTTC
CASREPGLAGETQYF